These 21 T cell receptor beta chains were all obtained from the same sample, sequenced in a study of breast tumors, draining lymph nodes, adjacent tissues. From the multiplex PCR reads, TCRdb called clonotypes with MiXCR, one entry per CDR3 protein. Found here are around 250,000 distinct CDR3 sequences, under 40% of them singletons; the top ten hold approximately 3.3%. The lymph nodes were axillary draining lymph nodes from breast cancer patients. What was sequenced was axillary lymph node tissue. The source is a female donor with breast cancer. Some clones in this sample may be carry-over from other donors' samples.

The genes are TRBV27 and TRBJ2-1; D perhaps matches TRBD2 (6 bases). Trimming removed 4 bases from V and 7 bases from J, with 11 bases in between. The CDR3 has 13 residues. In germline, CDR1 is MNHEY, CDR2 SMNVEV (reference sequence). CDR3 in DNA: TGTGCCAGCAGTTACCTAGGGAGGAATGAGCAGTTCTTC. This sequence encodes CASSYLGRNEQFF.

This clonotype was seen repeatedly, ten times or more. The chain has TRBV15 and TRBJ1-5; possibly TRBD1 for D (6 bases). The CDR3 contains 16 residues. V was pared by 4 bases and J by 0 bases, with 13 bases between. CDR1 is LNHNV and CDR2 is YYDKDF in the germline V gene (reference sequence). This chain's CDR3 is CATSKVTGASNQPQHF. The CDR3 bases are TGTGCCACCAGCAAAGTGACAGGAGCTAGCAATCAGCCCCAGCATTTT.

As to this clonotype: This may stem from a read error, because a much larger clone lies one nucleotide away. V and J are TRBV6-6 and TRBJ2-3; maybe TRBD2 (5 bases). This CDR3 is 13 amino acids long. Per the germline V gene, CDR1 is MNHNY and CDR2 is SVGAGI (reference sequence). The DNA of the CDR3 is TGTGCAAGCCGGGGTAAAAGCACAGATGCGCAGTATTTT. Translation gives CASRGKSTDAQYF.

The chain has TRBV20-1 and TRBJ2-7, with 7 positions matching TRBD2. This CDR3 region has 13 residues. Trimming removed 7 bases from V and 2 bases from J; junction bases left unmatched: 8. Per the germline V gene, CDR1 is DFQATT and CDR2 is SNEGSKA (reference sequence). The CDR3 DNA follows: TGCAGTGGAGGCGGGAGATTCACCTACGAGCAGTACTTC. Translation: CSGGGRFTYEQYF.

This clonotype was counted between two and nine times. A much larger clone sits a single nucleotide away, making a read error possible. The chain recombines TRBV5-1 with TRBJ2-2; D may be TRBD2 (5 bases). Germline lookup yields CDR1 SGHRS and CDR2 YFSETQ. V lost 5 bases and J lost 0, with 20 bases in between. The CDR3 totals 18 residues. In nucleotides, the CDR3 is TGCGCCAGCAGGGTTGGTTTAGTGGGAGATTCGAACACCGGGGAGCTGTTTTTT. Translated: CASRVGLVGDSNTGELFF.

As concerns this clonotype: A read error may be the cause here, since a much bigger clone is one base away. J is TRBJ2-6 and V is TRBV7-3; tentatively, D is TRBD1 (5 bases). The V gene's germline CDR1 is SGHTA and CDR2 FQGTGA. The CDR3 sequence is 18 residues long. This chain's CDR3 is CASSLKGVEASGAHVLTF. The CDR3 coding sequence is TGTGCCAGCAGCCTAAAAGGCGTAGAGGCCTCTGGGGCCCACGTCCTGACTTTC.

As concerns this clonotype: A much larger clone lies a single base off, so this may be a read error. The chain combines TRBV4-1 with TRBJ2-2; tentatively, D is TRBD2 (6 bases). The CDR3 has 14 residues. CDR1 and CDR2 (germline): MGHRA, YSYEKL. The DNA for the CDR3 is TGCGCCAGCAGAACCGGGACTCTAGTCGGGGAGCTGTTGTTT. Encoded protein: CASRTGTLVGELLF.

The sample holds many counts of this clonotype. This chain connects TRBV9 to TRBJ2-7, with 10 bases fitting TRBD1. From germline, CDR1 is SGDLS and CDR2 YYNGEE. V dropped 0 bases and J dropped 6; count of bases not matched to a gene: 6. CDR3 size: 15 residues. CDR3 nucleotide sequence: TGTGCCAGCAGCGTAGACGGGACAGGGGCCCTCGAGCAGTACTTC. Encoded protein: CASSVDGTGALEQYF.

This clonotype was counted a few times. V gene TRBV9 combines with J gene TRBJ2-4; 8 bases are shared with TRBD1. The J segment lost 7 bases and the V segment lost 0 bases, leaving 12 bases of the junction unmatched. Per germline, CDR1 SGDLS and CDR2 YYNGEE. The CDR3 has 17 residues. The CDR3 coding sequence is TGTGCCAGCAGCGTAGGGACAGGGTTGGGGATTGAGAACATTCAGTACTTC. It encodes CASSVGTGLGIENIQYF. Full variable domain (outside the CDR3, taken from reference TRBV9 and TRBJ2-4): DSGVTQTPKHLITATGQRVTLRCSPRSGDLSVYWYQQSLDQGLQFLIQYYNGEERAKGNILERFSAQQFPDLHSELNLSSLELGDSALYFCASSVGTGLGIENIQYFGAGTRLSVL.

At least ten counts were recorded for this clonotype. The chain links TRBV20-1 to TRBJ1-5; D is ambiguous. CDR3 size: 12 residues. Germline V gene lookup returns CDR1 DFQATT and CDR2 SNEGSKA (reference sequence). V lost 3 bases, J lost 4 bases, and 7 bases lay in between. The CDR3, as DNA: TGCAGTGCTAGCCTCCCTAATCAGCCCCAGCATTTT. Residues: CSASLPNQPQHF.

The chain recombines TRBV6-4 with TRBJ2-5, with D possibly matching TRBD2 (6 bases). The germline V gene has CDR1 MRHNA and CDR2 SNTAGT. V was clipped by 6 bases and J by 5 bases, with 16 bases between them. The CDR3 loop spans 14 amino acids. The CDR3 region is CASRHNGGGETQYF. CDR3 DNA sequence: TGTGCCAGCAGACACAACGGGGGAGGTGAGACCCAGTACTTC.

This chain joins TRBV18 and TRBJ2-5; 8 nucleotides line up with TRBD2. Germline values: CDR1 KGHSH, CDR2 LQKENI. With V trimmed by 5 bases and J by 0 bases, 5 bases remained unmatched. The CDR3 covers 15 residues. The CDR3 here is CASSKVAGNQETQYF. The CDR3 bases are TGTGCCAGCTCAAAGGTAGCGGGGAACCAAGAGACCCAGTACTTC.

This clonotype was seen repeatedly, ten times or more. The rearrangement joins TRBV19 to TRBJ2-3, with TRBD1 matching over 7 bases. Trimming took 6 bases from V and 4 from J; bases not matched to a gene: 7. The CDR3 runs 14 residues. Per germline, CDR1 LNHDA and CDR2 SQIVND (reference sequence). In DNA form, the CDR3 reads TGTGCCAGTAGACAAGGGGGCGAAGCAGATACGCAGTATTTT. The encoded protein is CASRQGGEADTQYF.

As regards this clonotype: An end of the junction differs from the germline gene, which may be a read error. The chain is built from TRBV12-3 or TRBV12-4 and TRBJ1-6; 8 nucleotides align to TRBD1. The CDR3 covers 14 residues. CDR3 DNA: TGTGCCAGCAGTGTCGACAGGGGTAATTCACCCTTCCACTTT. Encoded protein: CASSVDRGNSPFHF.

This rearrangement joins TRBV11-2 to TRBJ2-6, with 8 bases lining up with TRBD1. Germline V gene lookup returns CDR1 SGHAT and CDR2 FQNNGV. The CDR3 is 13 residues long. V gave up 1 base and J gave up 19 bases; unmatched junction bases: 9. CDR3 in DNA: TGTGCCAGCAGCTTAGGGACAGGGTCCCCTCTTACTTTC. Amino acids: CASSLGTGSPLTF.

This clonotype was counted ten times or more. The chain combines TRBV2 with TRBJ1-6, with 8 bases aligning to TRBD1. Looked up from germline, CDR1 is SNHLY and CDR2 is FYNNEI. The CDR3 covers 15 residues. Unmatched junction bases numbered 4, after V lost 5 bases and J lost 4 bases. The CDR3: CASSSDRGYNSPLHF. The CDR3, as DNA: TGTGCCAGCAGTTCAGACAGGGGTTATAATTCACCCCTCCACTTT.

This clonotype was seen only a few times. V is TRBV5-5 and J is TRBJ1-5, with D perhaps TRBD1 (5 bases). V lost 3 bases and J 1 base, leaving 14 bases between the germline ends. The V gene's germline CDR1 is SGHKS and CDR2 YYEKEE (reference sequence). This CDR3 comprises 16 residues. This CDR3 is CASSSSGPLSNQPQHF. CDR3 in DNA: TGTGCCAGCAGCTCATCAGGGCCGCTAAGCAATCAGCCCCAGCATTTT.

Remarks on this clonotype: This may arise from a read error, as a much more abundant clone is one base away. CDR3 nucleotide sequence: TGTGCCACCAGTGAAGGGGTTATAGGGGCTCGGACAGATACGCAGTATTTT. Protein: CATSEGVIGARTDTQYF. The V call is TRBV24-1, the J call TRBJ2-3; D may be TRBD1 (5 bases). The CDR3 runs 17 residues. Trimming pared 4 bases from V and 3 bases from J, leaving 19 bases between. CDR1 is KGHDR and CDR2 is SFDVKD in the germline V gene.

In its sample, this clonotype was seen many times. This chain joins TRBV7-2 and TRBJ2-2, with no clear D. The CDR3 covers 14 residues. CDR1 and CDR2 from the germline V gene are SGHTA and FQGNSA. The germline V and J ends were trimmed by 5 bases and 2 bases, with 9 bases remaining between them. The CDR3 sequence: CASSRQDNTGELFF. The CDR3 nucleotides are TGTGCCAGCAGCCGGCAGGACAACACCGGGGAGCTGTTTTTT.

Comment on this clonotype: The CDR3 does not end in the conserved phenylalanine or tryptophan, so this is likely a read error. The rearrangement joins TRBV20-1 to TRBJ2-7, with D maybe TRBD2 (6 bases). CDR3 length equals 14 residues. From germline, CDR1 is DFQATT and CDR2 SNEGSKA (reference sequence). Trimming took 4 bases from V and 0 from J, leaving 13 bases between them. CDR3 nucleotides: TGCAGTGCTACCGACCAGGACTACTCCTACGAGCAGTACTTG. Translating gives CSATDQDYSYEQYL.

This clonotype appeared many times. V gene TRBV10-1 combines with J gene TRBJ2-1; D gene ambiguous. Trimming pared 0 bases from V and 10 bases from J, leaving 7 bases between. CDR1 is WNHNN and CDR2 is SYGVQD in the germline V gene (reference sequence). CDR3 size: 12 residues. The CDR3: CASSESVREQFF. CDR3 bases: TGCGCCAGCAGTGAGTCGGTACGGGAGCAGTTCTTC.